A selection of T cell receptor beta chains follows, all from one sample in a study of blood T cell repertoires in COVID-19. Some clones are missing from TCRdb's copy, which holds only in-frame ones; the method was immunoSEQ multiplex PCR. The sample shows about 97,000 clones, 90% of them seen only once. The specimen sequenced was peripheral blood. All receptors come from a man in his sixties with acute or convalescent COVID-19. The CDR3 runs from the conserved cysteine through the conserved F or W. D genes are given only for firm matches. The size field is filled for only some rows; it gives once, few, many or a size class.

j_call d_call v_call clone_size cdr3_aa cdr3_nt
TRBJ1-1 NA TRBV7-9 NA CASSLAFGREGDEAFF TGTGCCAGCAGCTTAGCGTTCGGAAGGGAGGGGGATGAAGCTTTCTTT
TRBJ1-2 NA TRBV7-9 NA CASSLSDGGYGYTF TGTGCCAGCAGCCTTTCGGACGGGGGCTATGGCTACACCTTC
TRBJ1-2 NA TRBV6-5 NA CASSPDYGYTF TGTGCCAGCAGTCCCGACTATGGCTACACCTTC
TRBJ2-5 NA TRBV10-3 NA CASKAGRGETQYF TGTGCCAGCAAAGCAGGACGGGGAGAGACCCAGTACTTC
TRBJ2-1 NA TRBV5-5 once CASSHRGASYNEQFF TGTGCCAGCAGCCATCGGGGGGCTTCCTACAATGAGCAGTTCTTC
TRBJ1-3 NA TRBV12-3/TRBV12-4 NA CASRTDSGNTIYF TGTGCCAGCAGGACAGACTCCGGAAACACCATATATTTT
TRBJ1-2 NA TRBV7-2 NA CASSLPGANYGYTF TGTGCCAGCAGCTTACCAGGGGCTAATTATGGCTACACCTTC
TRBJ1-3 NA TRBV3-1/TRBV3-2 once CASSPPHIGNTIYF TGTGCCAGCAGCCCCCCCCACATTGGAAACACCATATATTTT
TRBJ2-7 TRBD1 TRBV5-1 NA CASSLGDRVYEQYF TGCGCCAGCAGCTTGGGGGACAGGGTCTACGAGCAGTACTTC
TRBJ1-5 TRBD1 TRBV28 NA CATLTGVGNQPQHF TGTGCCACCTTAACAGGGGTAGGTAATCAGCCCCAGCATTTT
TRBJ2-2 NA TRBV25-1 NA CASSDSGHTGELFF TGTGCCAGCAGTGACTCAGGGCACACCGGGGAGCTGTTTTTT
TRBJ2-7 NA TRBV3-1/TRBV3-2 NA CASSRSGEGEQYF TGTGCCAGCAGCCGTTCAGGGGAGGGTGAGCAGTACTTC
TRBJ2-3 NA TRBV7-9 NA CASSLELLRADTQYF TGTGCCAGCAGCTTAGAATTATTGAGGGCAGATACGCAGTATTTT
TRBJ2-1 TRBD2 TRBV19 NA CASSTLYRLAGGVYNEQFF TGTGCCAGTAGTACCCTTTACCGACTAGCGGGGGGTGTGTACAATGAGCAGTTCTTC
TRBJ2-7 NA TRBV6-5 NA CASSETVSYEQYF TGTGCCAGCAGCGAGACAGTCTCCTACGAGCAGTACTTC
TRBJ1-2 NA TRBV5-1 once CASGSGFERGYTF TGCGCCAGCGGGTCCGGGTTTGAACGTGGCTACACCTTC
TRBJ1-2 NA TRBV9 NA CASSATVDYGYTF TGTGCCAGCAGCGCGACAGTGGACTATGGCTACACCTTC
TRBJ1-5 NA TRBV3-1/TRBV3-2 few CASSQEGGQPQHF TGTGCCAGCAGCCAAGAAGGGGGTCAGCCCCAGCATTTT
TRBJ2-5 TRBD2 TRBV4-2 NA CASSQGGLAEEETQYF TGTGCCAGCAGCCAAGGGGGACTAGCCGAGGAAGAGACCCAGTACTTC
TRBJ1-6 NA TRBV6-1 NA CASSELYHRPLHF TGTGCCAGCAGTGAATTGTACCACCGGCCCCTCCACTTT